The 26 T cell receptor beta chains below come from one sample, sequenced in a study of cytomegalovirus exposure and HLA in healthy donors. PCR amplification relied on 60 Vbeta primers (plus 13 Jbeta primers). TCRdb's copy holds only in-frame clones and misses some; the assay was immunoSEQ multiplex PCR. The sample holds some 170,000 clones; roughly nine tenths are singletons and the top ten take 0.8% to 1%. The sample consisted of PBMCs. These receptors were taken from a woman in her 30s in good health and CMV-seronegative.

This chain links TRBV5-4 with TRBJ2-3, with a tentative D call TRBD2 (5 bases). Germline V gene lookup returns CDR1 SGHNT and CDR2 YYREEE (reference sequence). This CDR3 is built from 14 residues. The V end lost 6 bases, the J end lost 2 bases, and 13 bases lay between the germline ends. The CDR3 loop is CASTLTGDTDTQYF. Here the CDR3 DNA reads TGTGCCAGCACCCTGACCGGGGACACAGATACGCAGTATTTT.

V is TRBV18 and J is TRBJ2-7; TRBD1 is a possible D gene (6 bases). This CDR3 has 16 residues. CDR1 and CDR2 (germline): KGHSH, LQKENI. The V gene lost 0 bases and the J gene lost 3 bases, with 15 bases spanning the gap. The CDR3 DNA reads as TGTGCCAGCTCACCACCGGCCAGGGGCGAGAACTACGAGCAGTACTTC. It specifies CASSPPARGENYEQYF.

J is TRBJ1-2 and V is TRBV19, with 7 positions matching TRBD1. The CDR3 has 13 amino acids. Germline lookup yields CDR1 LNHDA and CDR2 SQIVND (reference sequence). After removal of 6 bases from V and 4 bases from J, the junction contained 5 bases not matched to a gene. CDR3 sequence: CASSRDSFYGYTF. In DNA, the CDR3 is TGTGCCAGTAGCCGGGACAGCTTCTATGGCTACACCTTC.

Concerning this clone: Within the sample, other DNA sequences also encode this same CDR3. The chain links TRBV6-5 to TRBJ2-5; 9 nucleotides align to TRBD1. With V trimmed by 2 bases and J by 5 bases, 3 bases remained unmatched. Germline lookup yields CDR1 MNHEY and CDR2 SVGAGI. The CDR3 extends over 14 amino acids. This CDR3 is CASSYDRGRETQYF. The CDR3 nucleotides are TGTGCCAGCAGTTACGACAGGGGGAGGGAGACCCAGTACTTC.

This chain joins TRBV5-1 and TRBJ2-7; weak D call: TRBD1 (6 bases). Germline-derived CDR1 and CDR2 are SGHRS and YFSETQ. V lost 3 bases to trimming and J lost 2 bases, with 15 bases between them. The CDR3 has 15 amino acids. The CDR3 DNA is TGCGCCAGCAGCTCCCCTGGACAGATGCCCTACGAGCAGTACTTC. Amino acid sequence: CASSSPGQMPYEQYF.

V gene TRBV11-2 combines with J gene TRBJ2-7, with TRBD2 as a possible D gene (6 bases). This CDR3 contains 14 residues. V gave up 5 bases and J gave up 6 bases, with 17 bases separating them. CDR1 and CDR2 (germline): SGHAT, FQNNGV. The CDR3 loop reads CASSLFSSGGEQYF. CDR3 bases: TGTGCCAGCAGCCTATTTAGTAGCGGCGGCGAGCAGTACTTC.

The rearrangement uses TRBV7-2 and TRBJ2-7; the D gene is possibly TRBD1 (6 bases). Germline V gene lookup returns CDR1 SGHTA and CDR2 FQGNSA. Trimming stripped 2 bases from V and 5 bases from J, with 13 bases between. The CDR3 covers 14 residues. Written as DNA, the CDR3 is TGTGCCAGCAGCTTAAGAACAGGGAGCCACGAGCAGTACTTC. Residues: CASSLRTGSHEQYF.

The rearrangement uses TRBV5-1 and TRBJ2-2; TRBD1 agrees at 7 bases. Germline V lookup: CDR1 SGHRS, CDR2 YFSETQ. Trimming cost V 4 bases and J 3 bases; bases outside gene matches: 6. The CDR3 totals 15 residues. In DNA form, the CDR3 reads TGCGCCAGCAGCCCCGCGACAGGGTACACCGGGGAGCTGTTTTTT. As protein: CASSPATGYTGELFF. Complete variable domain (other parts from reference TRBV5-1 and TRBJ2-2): KAGVTQTPRYLIKTRGQQVTLSCSPISGHRSVSWYQQTPGQGLQFLFEYFSETQRNKGNFPGRFSGRQFSNSRSEMNVSTLELGDSALYLCASSPATGYTGELFFGEGSRLTVL.

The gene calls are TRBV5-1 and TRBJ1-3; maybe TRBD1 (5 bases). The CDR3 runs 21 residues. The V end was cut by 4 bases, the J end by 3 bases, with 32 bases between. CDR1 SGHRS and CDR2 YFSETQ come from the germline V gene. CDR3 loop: CASSTTGPGSRSGSGGNTIYF. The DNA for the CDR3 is TGCGCCAGCAGCACCACTGGGCCAGGGTCCCGCTCTGGCTCTGGTGGAAACACCATATATTTT.

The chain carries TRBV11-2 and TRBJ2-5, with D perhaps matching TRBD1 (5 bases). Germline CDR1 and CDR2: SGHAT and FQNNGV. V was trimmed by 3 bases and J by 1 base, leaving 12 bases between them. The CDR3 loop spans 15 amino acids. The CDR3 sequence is CASSFAGALQETQYF. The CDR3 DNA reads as TGTGCCAGCAGCTTTGCTGGGGCCCTCCAAGAGACCCAGTACTTC.

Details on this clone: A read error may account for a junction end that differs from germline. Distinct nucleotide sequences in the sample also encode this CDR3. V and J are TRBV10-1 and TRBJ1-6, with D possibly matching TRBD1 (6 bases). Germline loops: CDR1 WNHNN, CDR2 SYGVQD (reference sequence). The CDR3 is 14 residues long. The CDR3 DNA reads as TGCGCCAGCAGTGGACAGGCTGGTAATTCCCCCCTCCACTTT. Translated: CASSGQAGNSPLHF.

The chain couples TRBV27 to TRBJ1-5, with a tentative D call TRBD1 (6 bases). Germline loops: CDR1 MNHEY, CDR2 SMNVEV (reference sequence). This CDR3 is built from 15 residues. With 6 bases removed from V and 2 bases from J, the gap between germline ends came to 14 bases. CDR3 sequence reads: CASSLTGSGNQPQHF. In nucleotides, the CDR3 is TGTGCCAGCAGCCTCACAGGGTCGGGCAATCAGCCCCAGCATTTT.

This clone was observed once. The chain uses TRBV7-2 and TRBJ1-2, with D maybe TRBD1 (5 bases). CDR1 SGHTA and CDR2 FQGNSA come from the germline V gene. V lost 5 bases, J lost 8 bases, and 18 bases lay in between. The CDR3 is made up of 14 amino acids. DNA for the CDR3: TGTGCCAGCAGCGAAGCACAGGTTACCGGGGGCTACACCTTC. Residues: CASSEAQVTGGYTF. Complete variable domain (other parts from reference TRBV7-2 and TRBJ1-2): GAGVSQSPSNKVTEKGKDVELRCDPISGHTALYWYRQSLGQGLEFLIYFQGNSAPDKSGLPSDRFSAERTGGSVSTLTIQRTQQEDSAVYLCASSEAQVTGGYTFGSGTRLTVV.

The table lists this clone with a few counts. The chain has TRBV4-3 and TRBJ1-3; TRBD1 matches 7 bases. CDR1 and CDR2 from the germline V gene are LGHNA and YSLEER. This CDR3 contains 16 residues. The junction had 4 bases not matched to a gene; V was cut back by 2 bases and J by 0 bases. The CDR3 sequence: CASSQRQGPSGNTIYF. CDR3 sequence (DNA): TGCGCCAGCAGCCAACGACAGGGACCCTCTGGAAACACCATATATTTT.

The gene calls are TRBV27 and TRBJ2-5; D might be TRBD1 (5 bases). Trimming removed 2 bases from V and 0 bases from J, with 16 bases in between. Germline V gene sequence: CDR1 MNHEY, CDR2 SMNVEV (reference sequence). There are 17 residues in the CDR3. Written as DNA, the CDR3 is TGTGCCAGCAGTTTAAACAGTCGGACAATGTACCAAGAGACCCAGTACTTC. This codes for CASSLNSRTMYQETQYF.

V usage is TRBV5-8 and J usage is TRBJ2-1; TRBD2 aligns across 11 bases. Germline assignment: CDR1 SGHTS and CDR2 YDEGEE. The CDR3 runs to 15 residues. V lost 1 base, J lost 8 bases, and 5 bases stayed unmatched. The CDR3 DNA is TGTGCCAGCAGCTTGCTAGCGGGAGGCCGGGATGAGCAGTTCTTC. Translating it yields CASSLLAGGRDEQFF.

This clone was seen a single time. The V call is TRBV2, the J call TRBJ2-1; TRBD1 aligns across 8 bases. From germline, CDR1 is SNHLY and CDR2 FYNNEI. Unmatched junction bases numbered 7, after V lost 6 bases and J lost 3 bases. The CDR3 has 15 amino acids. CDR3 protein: CASRYTGGNYNEQFF. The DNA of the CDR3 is TGTGCCAGCAGGTATACAGGGGGGAACTACAATGAGCAGTTCTTC.

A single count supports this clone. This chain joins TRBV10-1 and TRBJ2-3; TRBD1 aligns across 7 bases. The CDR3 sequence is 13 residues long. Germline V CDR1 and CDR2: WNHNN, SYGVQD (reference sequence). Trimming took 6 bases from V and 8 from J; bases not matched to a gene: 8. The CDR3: CASSQTGLGTQYF. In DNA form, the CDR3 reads TGCGCCAGCAGCCAGACAGGGCTCGGTACGCAGTATTTT.

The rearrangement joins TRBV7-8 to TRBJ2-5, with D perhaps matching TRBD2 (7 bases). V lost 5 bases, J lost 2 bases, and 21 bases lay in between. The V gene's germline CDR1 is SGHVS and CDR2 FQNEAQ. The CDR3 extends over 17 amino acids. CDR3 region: CASSPLAGASGQETQYF. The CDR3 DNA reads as TGTGCCAGCAGCCCCCTGGCGGGGGCTAGCGGACAAGAGACCCAGTACTTC.

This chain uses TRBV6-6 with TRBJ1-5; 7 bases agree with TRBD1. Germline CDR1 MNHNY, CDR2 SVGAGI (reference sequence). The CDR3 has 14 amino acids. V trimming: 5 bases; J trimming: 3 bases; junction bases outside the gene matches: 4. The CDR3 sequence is CASSRDRVNQPQHF. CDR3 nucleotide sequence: TGTGCCAGCAGTCGCGACAGGGTCAATCAGCCCCAGCATTTT.

CDR3 sequence: CASQGQDQTQYF. CDR3 in DNA: TGTGCCAGCCAAGGACAGGATCAGACCCAGTACTTC. The chain has TRBV11-3 and TRBJ2-5; 7 bases match TRBD1. Germline trimming cut 8 bases from V and 6 bases from J; bases unmatched to any gene: 6. The germline gives CDR1 SGHNT, CDR2 YENEEA. This CDR3 has 12 amino acids. Full variable domain (outside the CDR3, taken from reference TRBV11-3 and TRBJ2-5): EAGVVQSPRYKIIEKKQPVAFWCNPISGHNTLYWYLQNLGQGPELLIRYENEEAVDDSQLPKDRFSAERLKGVDSTLKIQPAELGDSAVYLCASQGQDQTQYFGPGTRLLVL.

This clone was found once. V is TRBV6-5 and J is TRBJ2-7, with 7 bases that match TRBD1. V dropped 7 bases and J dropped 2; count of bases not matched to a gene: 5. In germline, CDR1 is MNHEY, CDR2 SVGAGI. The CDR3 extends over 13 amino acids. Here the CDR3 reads CASKAGGPYEQYF. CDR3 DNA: TGTGCCAGCAAAGCAGGGGGACCCTACGAGCAGTACTTC.

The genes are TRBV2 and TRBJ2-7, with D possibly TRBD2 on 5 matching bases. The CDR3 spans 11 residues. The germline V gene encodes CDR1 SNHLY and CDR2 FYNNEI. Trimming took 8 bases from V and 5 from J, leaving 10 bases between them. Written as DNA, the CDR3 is TGTGCCAGCCAGAGGGCGGACGAGCAGTACTTC. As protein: CASQRADEQYF.

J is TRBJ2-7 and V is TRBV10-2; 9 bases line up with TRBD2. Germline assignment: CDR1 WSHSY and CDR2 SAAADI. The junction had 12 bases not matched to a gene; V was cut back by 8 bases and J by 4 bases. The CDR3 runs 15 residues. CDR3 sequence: CASGTSSGGLYEQYF. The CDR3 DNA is TGCGCCAGCGGGACCTCAAGCGGGGGGTTGTACGAGCAGTACTTC.

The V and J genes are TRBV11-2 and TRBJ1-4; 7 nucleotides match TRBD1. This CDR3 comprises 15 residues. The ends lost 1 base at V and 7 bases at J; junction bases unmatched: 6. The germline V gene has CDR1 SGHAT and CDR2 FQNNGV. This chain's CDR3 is CASSLGWAGGEKLFF. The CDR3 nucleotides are TGTGCCAGCAGCTTAGGGTGGGCAGGGGGTGAAAAACTGTTTTTT. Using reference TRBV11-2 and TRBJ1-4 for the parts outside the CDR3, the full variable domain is EAGVAQSPRYKIIEKRQSVAFWCNPISGHATLYWYQQILGQGPKLLIQFQNNGVVDDSQLPKDRFSAERLKGVDSTLKIQPAKLEDSAVYLCASSLGWAGGEKLFFGSGTQLSVL.

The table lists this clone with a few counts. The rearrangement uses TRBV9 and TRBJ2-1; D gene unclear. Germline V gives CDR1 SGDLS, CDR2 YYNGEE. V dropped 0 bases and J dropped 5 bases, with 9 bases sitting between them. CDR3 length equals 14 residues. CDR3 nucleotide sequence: TGTGCCAGCAGCGTAGGAAGCCCTAACAATGAGCAGTTCTTC. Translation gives CASSVGSPNNEQFF.